This TCR beta chain was observed in a study of cytotoxic CD8 clonotypes in ibrutinib-treated CLL. The wider study: Response samples were taken after a median about twelve months of treatment, range 6 to 36. Samples had a mean of roughly 230,000 productive templates and more than 85,000 productive rearrangements.

The CDR3 is 10 amino acids. V lost 4 bases to trimming and J lost 8 bases, with 8 bases between them. Germline values: CDR1 DFQATT, CDR2 SNEGSKA (reference sequence). General observations from the study: Sustained-remission and progressing patients diverged in sampling times.

Of note for this clone: Its antigen is not known.

Only in-frame clones appear in the TCRdb table, and some are missing; sequencing was by immunoSEQ multiplex PCR. The table lists about 300,000 clones, approximately 76% of them singletons. The chain recombines TRBV20-1 with TRBJ1-2; possible D gene TRBD1, 6 bases. The sequence was collected from a human donor with chronic lymphocytic leukemia. The starting material was PBMCs, obtained at disease progression, from a patient treated with ibrutinib. The CDR3 nucleotides are TGCAGTGCTACAGGGGCCGGCTACACCTTC. This gives the protein CSATGAGYTF.